These 23 T cell receptor beta chains were all obtained from the same sample, sequenced in a study of CD8+ T cells in alopecia areata. Once RNA had been extracted, it was reverse transcribed into cDNA to act as the sequencing template. Generated by immunoSEQ multiplex PCR, the TCRdb table keeps only in-frame clones and is missing some. This sample has roughly 110,000 clones, with roughly three fifths found just once. Treatment specified: oral pan-JAK inhibitor, 5-10 mg twice daily. Sequences were derived from CD8+ T cells sorted from blood, sampled at week 24, from a patient treated with tofacitinib. These receptors were obtained from a human donor with alopecia areata.

J is TRBJ2-1 and V is TRBV7-2; D is undetermined. Trimming left V 3 bases short and J 3 bases short, with 12 bases between. Per germline, CDR1 SGHTA and CDR2 FQGNSA. The CDR3 contains 15 residues. CDR3 nucleotides: TGTGCCAGCAGCTTGGGTCGTTGGAACTACAATGAGCAGTTCTTC. Translation gives CASSLGRWNYNEQFF.

This clone was detected a few times. The chain recombines TRBV4-1 with TRBJ2-2; weak D call: TRBD1 (5 bases). Trimming stripped 0 bases from V and 1 base from J, with 6 bases between. Germline V lookup: CDR1 MGHRA, CDR2 YSYEKL. CDR3 length equals 15 residues. CDR3: CASSQDDRNTGELFF. The CDR3 DNA reads as TGCGCCAGCAGCCAAGATGACAGGAACACCGGGGAGCTGTTTTTT.

This clone was seen a few times. The V gene is TRBV7-9, the J gene TRBJ2-5, with no clear D. CDR1 is SEHNR and CDR2 is FQNEAQ in the germline V gene (reference sequence). The CDR3 contains 12 residues. The ends were cut back, 1 base at V and 2 bases at J, with 2 bases in the middle. This chain's CDR3 is CASSLVQETQYF. The CDR3 nucleotides are TGTGCCAGCAGCTTAGTACAAGAGACCCAGTACTTC. The whole variable domain, filled in from reference TRBV7-9 and TRBJ2-5, reads DTGVSQNPRHKITKRGQNVTFRCDPISEHNRLYWYRQTLGQGPEFLTYFQNEAQLEKSRLLSDRFSAERPKGSFSTLEIQRTEQGDSAMYLCASSLVQETQYFGPGTRLLVL.

This clone was recorded a few times. V and J are TRBV12-2 and TRBJ2-1; the table's D call, TRBD2, was not checked against the DNA. TRBV12-2 is listed as a pseudogene. The CDR3 totals 15 residues. CDR3 sequence: CASPLTSGGVREQFF. CDR3 nucleotide sequence: TGTGCAAGTCCCTTGACTAGCGGGGGGGTCCGTGAGCAGTTCTTC.

The chain couples TRBV13 to TRBJ1-2; possibly TRBD1 for D (5 bases). V gave up 5 bases and J gave up 2 bases, with 12 bases separating them. The germline CDR1 and CDR2 sequences are PRHDT and FYEKMQ (reference sequence). The CDR3 runs to 14 residues. In DNA form, the CDR3 reads TGTGCCAGCAGCCGTCGGGGGGAGAACTATGGCTACACCTTC. Amino acid sequence: CASSRRGENYGYTF.

The rearrangement uses TRBV30 and TRBJ2-2; 7 bases map to TRBD2. Germline loops: CDR1 GTSNPN, CDR2 SVGIG (reference sequence). Trimming removed 2 bases from V and 2 bases from J; junction bases left unmatched: 5. The CDR3 has 15 residues. The CDR3 DNA follows: TGTGCCTGGAGTCATCTAGCGGTTAACACCGGGGAGCTGTTTTTT. Protein sequence: CAWSHLAVNTGELFF.

The rearrangement links TRBV5-6 to TRBJ2-3; 10 bases fit TRBD1. Germline CDR1 SGHDT, CDR2 YYEEEE. The CDR3 covers 15 residues. Losses at the gene ends were 3 bases for V and 0 bases for J; bases not matched to a gene: 1. The CDR3 is CASSWDRGSTDTQYF. The CDR3 bases are TGTGCCAGCAGCTGGGACAGGGGTAGCACAGATACGCAGTATTTT. The entire variable domain, with the rest obtained from reference TRBV5-6 and TRBJ2-3, is as follows: DAGVTQSPTHLIKTRGQQVTLRCSPKSGHDTVSWYQQALGQGPQFIFQYYEEEERQRGNFPDRFSGHQFPNYSSELNVNALLLGDSALYLCASSWDRGSTDTQYFGPGTRLTVL.

This chain links TRBV5-4 with TRBJ1-1; D is unresolved. The CDR3 has 11 residues. V dropped 4 bases and J dropped 6 bases, with 7 bases sitting between them. The germline V gene encodes CDR1 SGHNT and CDR2 YYREEE (reference sequence). For the CDR3, the DNA is TGTGCCAGCAGCGTAGGATCTGAAGCTTTCTTT. Translation gives CASSVGSEAFF.

The CDR3, as DNA: TGTGCCAGTTGGGAGGACACTGAAGCTTTCTTT. This codes for CASWEDTEAFF. This chain uses TRBV19 with TRBJ1-1; the D is unclear. Per germline, CDR1 LNHDA and CDR2 SQIVND (reference sequence). V lost 8 bases and J lost 3, with 7 bases in between. CDR3 length: 11 residues.

The chain is built from TRBV29-1 and TRBJ1-1, with D unresolved. V shed 4 bases and J shed 8 bases, with 8 bases lying between them. Germline CDR1 is SQVTM and CDR2 is ANQGSEA. The CDR3 extends over 10 amino acids. DNA for the CDR3: TGCAGCGTTGGAGTCTTAGAAGCTTTCTTT. It translates to CSVGVLEAFF.

This chain links TRBV7-9 with TRBJ2-7; D remains unclear. V dropped 4 bases and J dropped 1 base, with 8 bases sitting between them. CDR3 length: 13 residues. CDR1 is SEHNR, CDR2 FQNEAQ, per germline (reference sequence). The CDR3 nucleotides read TGTGCCAGCAGCTCGAGCGTGTCCTACGAGCAGTACTTC. It encodes CASSSSVSYEQYF.

The chain links TRBV4-3 to TRBJ2-1; TRBD2 might be the D (5 bases). V was clipped by 0 bases and J by 1 base, with 7 bases between them. There are 15 residues in the CDR3. CDR1 LGHNA and CDR2 YSLEER come from the germline V gene. The CDR3 region is CASSQDGGSYNEQFF. CDR3 DNA: TGCGCCAGCAGCCAAGATGGCGGGTCCTACAATGAGCAGTTCTTC.

The chain joins TRBV5-1 to TRBJ1-6, with D unresolved. Germline values: CDR1 SGHRS, CDR2 YFSETQ. The CDR3 is 14 amino acids. The V end lost 2 bases, the J end lost 8 bases, and 11 bases lay between the germline ends. As DNA, the CDR3 is TGCGCCAGCAGCTTTCTGGATACCGATTCACCCCTCCACTTT. Amino acids: CASSFLDTDSPLHF.

The chain joins TRBV5-6 to TRBJ2-2, with 8 bases aligning to TRBD1. V shed 4 bases, J shed 10 bases, and the junction held 3 bases outside the gene matches. The CDR3 runs 12 residues. The V gene's germline CDR1 is SGHDT and CDR2 YYEEEE. Here the CDR3 reads CASSAGGMELFF. For the CDR3, the DNA is TGTGCCAGCAGCGCAGGGGGCATGGAGCTGTTTTTT.

This rearrangement joins TRBV30 to TRBJ1-1; 11 bases align to TRBD1. Germline lookup yields CDR1 GTSNPN and CDR2 SVGIG (reference sequence). This CDR3 is built from 13 residues. The junction had 5 bases not matched to a gene; V was cut back by 6 bases and J by 5 bases. CDR3 sequence reads: CACFGTGGTEAFF. CDR3 in DNA: TGTGCCTGTTTCGGGACAGGGGGTACTGAAGCTTTCTTT.

This clone was recorded a few times. The gene calls are TRBV27 and TRBJ2-7; 11 bases agree with TRBD1. The junction had 1 base not matched to a gene; V was cut back by 3 bases and J by 0 bases. The CDR3 sequence is 15 residues long. Germline CDR1 MNHEY, CDR2 SMNVEV (reference sequence). CDR3 loop: CASSLGQGGSYEQYF. The CDR3, as DNA: TGTGCCAGCAGTTTGGGACAGGGGGGCTCCTACGAGCAGTACTTC.

The gene calls are TRBV29-1 and TRBJ1-2; TRBD1 aligns across 7 bases. Trimming took 0 bases from V and 5 from J; bases not matched to a gene: 6. The CDR3 totals 14 residues. The germline gives CDR1 SQVTM, CDR2 ANQGSEA. CDR3 nucleotide sequence: TGCAGCGTTGAAGATCGGTTGACAGGGTATGGCTACACCTTC. Translated: CSVEDRLTGYGYTF. The full variable domain, with the rest looked up from reference TRBV29-1 and TRBJ1-2, is SAVISQKPSRDICQRGTSLTIQCQVDSQVTMMFWYRQQPGQSLTLIATANQGSEATYESGFVIDKFPISRPNLTFSTLTVSNMSPEDSSIYLCSVEDRLTGYGYTFGSGTRLTVV.

CDR3 coding DNA: TGCGCCAGCAGTCTAGCGGGGGCCAATGAGCAGTTCTTC. This encodes CASSLAGANEQFF. The chain recombines TRBV4-3 with TRBJ2-1; 10 nucleotides line up with TRBD2. Germline V lookup: CDR1 LGHNA, CDR2 YSLEER. Unmatched junction bases numbered 2, after V lost 6 bases and J lost 6 bases. This CDR3 is 13 amino acids long.

The chain couples TRBV5-6 to TRBJ2-7; 8 nucleotides line up with TRBD2. The CDR3 loop spans 14 amino acids. Germline CDR1 and CDR2: SGHDT and YYEEEE. With V trimmed by 5 bases and J by 4 bases, 8 bases remained unmatched. CDR3 coding DNA: TGTGCCAGCAGTACCAGCGGGGGTGATTACGAGCAGTACTTC. Its translation is CASSTSGGDYEQYF.

CDR3 amino acids: CASKSGSLYNEQFF. As DNA, the CDR3 is TGTGCCAGTAAATCAGGGTCGCTTTACAATGAGCAGTTCTTC. The chain recombines TRBV19 with TRBJ2-1, with a possible D match to TRBD1 (5 bases). CDR3 length equals 14 residues. V gave up 7 bases and J gave up 4 bases, with 14 bases separating them. The V gene's germline CDR1 is LNHDA and CDR2 SQIVND (reference sequence).

The chain links TRBV6-1 to TRBJ2-3, with unresolved D. The CDR3 totals 13 residues. Germline V gene lookup returns CDR1 MNHNS and CDR2 SASEGT. Trimming took off 3 bases at V and 0 bases at J, with 4 bases between the two ends. The CDR3 nucleotides read TGTGCCAGCAGTGAGGACAGCACAGATACGCAGTATTTT. Protein sequence: CASSEDSTDTQYF.

The chain couples TRBV29-1 to TRBJ2-5; 9 bases match TRBD2. The J segment lost 4 bases and the V segment lost 3 bases, leaving 12 bases of the junction unmatched. Per germline, CDR1 SQVTM and CDR2 ANQGSEA. This CDR3 is built from 16 residues. The CDR3 region is CSVEGRGGAQTETQYF. In DNA form, the CDR3 reads TGCAGCGTTGAGGGTCGCGGGGGGGCGCAAACAGAGACCCAGTACTTC. Full variable domain (missing parts from reference TRBV29-1 and TRBJ2-5): SAVISQKPSRDICQRGTSLTIQCQVDSQVTMMFWYRQQPGQSLTLIATANQGSEATYESGFVIDKFPISRPNLTFSTLTVSNMSPEDSSIYLCSVEGRGGAQTETQYFGPGTRLLVL.

The V and J genes are TRBV5-4 and TRBJ1-1; no reliable D call. The CDR3 runs to 11 residues. Germline V lookup: CDR1 SGHNT, CDR2 YYREEE (reference sequence). The germline V and J ends were trimmed by 0 bases and 6 bases, with 3 bases remaining between them. DNA of the CDR3: TGTGCCAGCAGCTTGGGGCCTGAAGCTTTCTTT. This encodes CASSLGPEAFF. The entire variable domain, with the rest obtained from reference TRBV5-4 and TRBJ1-1, is as follows: ETGVTQSPTHLIKTRGQQVTLRCSSQSGHNTVSWYQQALGQGPQFIFQYYREEENGRGNFPPRFSGLQFPNYSSELNVNALELDDSALYLCASSLGPEAFFGQGTRLTVV.